This paragraph reports one TCR beta chain. Its ends do not fully match the called genes, so a read error is possible. The CDR3 spans 15 residues. CDR1 and CDR2 from the germline V gene are SGHAT and FQDESV (reference sequence). The data originate from a study of tumor-infiltrating lymphocytes in primary liver carcinoma. With a constant-region primer, TCR beta cDNA was made from approximately 500 ng of total RNA. Slightly modified ARM-PCR served as the procedure for the TCR beta libraries. These libraries came from three rounds of nested multiplex PCR. Primers for the first two PCR rounds were TRBV1-TRBV30 forward primers and a C-beta reverse primer (roughly 10 cycles per round). From the multiplex PCR reads, TCRdb called clonotypes with MiXCR, one entry per CDR3 protein. The sample holds 180,000 or so distinct CDR3 sequences, 50% to 75% seen once. They got blood RNA out of unsorted whole blood and also pulled out germline DNA.

The receptor comes from a man between 35 and 55 years old with primary liver carcinoma and hepatitis B virus infection. This rearrangement joins TRBV11-1 to TRBJ2-1, with D perhaps given as TRBD1 or TRBD2 (5 bases each). The sequencing input was peripheral blood. CDR3: CVSSFEGRPGDGQFF. CDR3 coding DNA: TGTGTCAGCAGCTTTGAGGGACGACCCGGAGACGGGCAGTTCTTC.